These T cell receptor beta chains were read from a single sample in a study of response to subunit inactivated influenza vaccine. Each CDR3 protein gets one entry after TCRdb re-called the RT-PCR reads with MiXCR. Found here are roughly 630,000 distinct CDR3 sequences, less than 15% of them singletons; the top ten hold 7.6%. Sequencing used PBMCs from blood, obtained approximately 15 days before vaccination. These TCRs come from a man aged 50-59 years who received an inactivated influenza vaccine. Each CDR3 is given with its conserved first and last residue.

v_call cdr3_aa
TRBV7-9 CASSLASPEQFF
TRBV24-1 CATSAGGFTGELFF
TRBV6-5 CASSYTGTLTGELFF
TRBV4-2 CASKKVGQGAIEQYF
TRBV11-2 CASSPGQGGSYEQYF
TRBV20-1 CSARPGTRYNEQFF
TRBV29-1 CSVSVSQGNTEAFF
TRBV10-3 CAIREDRGLSDTQYF
TRBV11-2 CASSRETSGGHLTDTQYF
TRBV20-1 CSARAQGRILAEAFF
TRBV4-2 CASSGTRTDTQYF
TRBV6-2/TRBV6-3 CASRNGGSGANVLTF
TRBV7-2 CASSLASGDTDTQYF
TRBV20-1 CSAWLTREQGQFF
TRBV7-2 CASSLSVVGGNEQFF
TRBV10-2 CATGGGLARNTGELFF
TRBV2 CASKRDSRGDEQFF
TRBV27 CACAPNEGVRNEQYF
TRBV5-1 CASSLRSSRDTGELFF
TRBV10-3 CAISYRVDYGYTF
TRBV28 CASSLLLGLAGDSSYEQYF
TRBV29-1 CSHGQGAYEQFF